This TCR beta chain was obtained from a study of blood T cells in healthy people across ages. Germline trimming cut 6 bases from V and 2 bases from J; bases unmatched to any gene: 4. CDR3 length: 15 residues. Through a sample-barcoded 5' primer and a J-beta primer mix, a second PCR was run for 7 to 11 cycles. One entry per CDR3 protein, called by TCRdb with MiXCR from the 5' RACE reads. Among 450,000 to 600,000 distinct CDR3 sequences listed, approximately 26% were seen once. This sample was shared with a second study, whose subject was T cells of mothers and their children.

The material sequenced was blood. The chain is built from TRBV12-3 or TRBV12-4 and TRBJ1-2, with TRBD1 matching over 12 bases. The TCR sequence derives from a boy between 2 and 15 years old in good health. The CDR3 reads CASSTGTGGNYGYTF. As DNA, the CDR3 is TGTGCCAGCAGCACCGGGACAGGGGGCAACTATGGCTACACCTTC.